This TCR beta chain derives from a study of regulatory T cells in long-lasting Graves disease (dated by TCRdb to about 2021). General notes on the study: Patients with newly diagnosed Graves' disease had been on antithyroid drugs for under 3 months. Persistent Graves' disease patients were compared with newly diagnosed Graves' disease patients by peripheral blood TCR sequencing and RNA sequencing. The study was registered as a clinical trial and conducted in China. TCR sequencing covered about 13 persistent and approximately 20 newly diagnosed Graves' disease patients, 33 samples in total.

Comment on this clonotype: What this receptor recognizes is not known. Within one base of it there is no much larger clone, and no base qualities were kept.

V is pruned by 1 base and J by 4 bases, leaving 5 bases of the junction without a gene match. From the germline V gene (reference sequence), CDR1 is DFQATT and CDR2 is SNEGSKA. The CDR3 has 14 amino acids, counting the end cysteine and phenylalanine. Just CDR3 DNA is preserved here, 42 bases in frame from base 1. The time point label of this sample denotes: newly diagnosed GD, antithyroid drugs for less than 3 months. For both TCR sequencing and RNA sequencing, RNA was extracted from PBMCs in TRIzol. The diagnosis of Graves' disease followed American Thyroid Association guidelines. Patients for the study were recruited at an endocrinology department in Xi'an, China. Each patient gave about 8.1 milliliters of peripheral blood, collected in an EDTA anticoagulant tube. Ficoll Paque Plus density gradient separation was used to isolate PBMCs, and no additional T cell sorting was done. An Agilent 2100 Bioanalyzer and agarose gel were used to check RNA quality, and a NanoDrop 2000 was used to measure RNA concentration.

The full study reports these points: Only the TCR beta chain was sequenced and analyzed. A larger number of public clonotypes was shared among persistent patients (fewer than 3,000) than among newly diagnosed patients (around 870). Persistent disease showed preferential use of TRBV28, TRBJ1-2 and TRBJ2-5, whereas newly diagnosed disease favored TRBV20-1 and TRBJ2-1. The study examined only peripheral blood because the primary lesion, thyroid tissue, could not be accessed. Persistent Graves' disease patients showed lower TCR Shannon entropy and fewer highly expanded clones than newly diagnosed patients, suggesting clonal expansion. The authors noted that the small sample size was a limitation that may lower accuracy.

The library was produced with multiplex PCR. Sequencing was carried out with an Illumina HiSeq 4000. TCR beta libraries were built with iRepertoire HTBI primers and Arm-PCR amplification of CDR3 regions. Before sequencing, the PCR products underwent gel purification. The study's processing was this. Gene usage analysis of CDR3 amino acid clonotypes used the 62 TRBV and some 15 TRBJ segments found across samples. Filtered high-quality paired reads were merged into contigs using COPE and FqMerger. Contigs were aligned with BLAST to IMGT TRBV, TRBD and TRBJ reference genes, and CDR3 was defined per IMGT. Highly expanded clones were defined as clonotypes with a frequency above 0.1%. Repertoire diversity was measured by Shannon entropy, and V-J evenness by the Gini coefficient. Clonotypes shared by more than one individual were considered public. TCRdb took the public reads, trimmed them with fastp at Q25, ran MiXCR for clone calling and kept in-frame beta chains. CDR3 protein duplicates are merged, each entry listing the most common genes and DNA. The V and J calls and clone size are TCRdb's, not the authors'. This sample lists roughly 520,000 distinct CDR3 sequences; around 12% were detected once. Jointly, the top ten make up approximately 9.6% of the sample.

This sample also belongs to another study, concerning T cells in Graves' hyperthyroidism and ophthalmopathy. As the second study states: Graves' hyperthyroidism was defined as stable when no progression to ophthalmopathy occurred over 18 months of follow-up. Hyperthyroidism patients were newly diagnosed, had a disease duration of under 2 months, and were aged 18 to 65 years. Any patient with an uncontrolled infection, another autoimmune disease, pregnancy or lactation was excluded. Diagnoses were established on the basis of clinical symptoms, serum thyroxine and TRAb, thyroid ultrasound, and orbital computed tomography. A first-round RT-PCR of the TCR CDR3 used the HTBI primer set with the Qiagen OneStep RT-PCR kit. Blood samples also contained most of the expanded thyroid clonotypes (frequency above 0.001), which suggests that blood repertoires may reflect thyroid immune responses. A model built on a 13 V-J signature distinguished ophthalmopathy from stable hyperthyroidism, reaching roughly 88% sensitivity and around 81% specificity in cross-validation and 80%/75% in testing. In validation, the model predicted progression to ophthalmopathy with approximately 71% sensitivity and 72% to 85% specificity, a median of 6.5 months before onset. TCR V-J signatures able to tell the groups apart were searched for in a discovery cohort of approximately 95 patients, of whom approximately 40 had Graves' ophthalmopathy and under 65 had stable Graves' hyperthyroidism. An independent validation cohort of around 19 hyperthyroidism patients and about 16 patients who later progressed to ophthalmopathy tested prospective prediction of ophthalmopathy. The roughly 99 discovery patients were divided at random into training and test sets in a 7:3 ratio. Thyroid tissue and blood T-cell repertoires from six or seven Graves' hyperthyroidism patients were also compared in the study. After sampling, hyperthyroidism patients received methimazole starting at 30 mg daily, and ophthalmopathy patients received high-dose intravenous methylprednisolone. The libraries were constructed in a second round of multiplex PCR and then size-selected and purified. Libraries were sequenced paired-end with 100 bp reads on an Illumina HiSeq2000. SOAPnuke was used to process the raw data, throwing out any read that contained adapters or uncalled bases, had a mean Phred below 15, or lacked an exact constant-primer or identifier match. High-quality paired reads were merged using COPE v1.2.5, and each unique nucleotide sequence was defined as a clonotype. MiTCR v1.1 was used to align clonotypes to the IMGT TRBV, TRBD and TRBJ reference segments. Analysis was restricted to V-J combinations with a frequency above 0.0001, which covered roughly 99% of repertoires. The TCS score was defined as the ratio of F50 (clonal expansion) to E x V (chaos), calculated using BLOSUM62-based TCRdist between CDR3 peptides within each V-J. Welch's t-statistics and random forest reduced 500 to 550 V-J features to about 12, which were used in a naive Bayes classifier (R e1071). No statistical method was used to fix the sample size in advance, and group allocation was not hidden from the investigators. The paper describes TCR Vbeta CDR3 sequencing of 135 peripheral blood samples, made up of some 40 ophthalmopathy patients, 70 to 80 hyperthyroidism patients and 17 progressor patients.

The material was peripheral blood mononuclear cells (PBMCs), obtained at new diagnosis, from a patient treated with antithyroid drugs. The chain joins TRBV20-1 to TRBJ2-7; 9 nucleotides in the junction match TRBD1. This receptor was taken from a woman aged 25 to 39 with Graves disease. Donor details come from another sample of the same person, matched by shared clones. The nucleotides are TGCAGTGCTAGAGGACAGGGGGTAAGGTACGAGCAGTACTTC. Translated, it gives CSARGQGVRYEQYF.